The following is a T cell receptor (beta chain) sequence with its context. This clonotype appeared many times. The antigen it recognizes is unknown. No clone much larger than this one lies a single base away; base qualities are absent. The sample originates from a study of regulatory T cells in long-lasting Graves disease (dated by TCRdb to the early 2020s). Context from the whole study: Persistent Graves' disease was defined as antithyroid drug treatment for over 5 years with persistently positive TSH receptor autoantibodies. A total of 33 samples underwent TCR sequencing, from about 13 patients with persistent Graves' disease and some 20 patients with newly diagnosed Graves' disease. In the clinical cohort, patients with persistent Graves' disease had used antithyroid drugs for an average of about 10 years. The study was registered as a clinical trial and conducted in China. This study used TCR sequencing and RNA sequencing of peripheral blood to compare persistent Graves' disease patients against newly diagnosed Graves' disease patients. The study at large found these results: Only the TCR beta chain was sequenced and analyzed. Compared with newly diagnosed patients, patients with persistent Graves' disease had lower TCR Shannon entropy and fewer highly expanded clones, which suggests clonal expansion. Persistent patients shared more public clonotypes among themselves (fewer than 3,000) than newly diagnosed patients did (more than 950). The authors acknowledged the small sample size as a limitation that may reduce accuracy. Because the primary lesion, thyroid tissue, could not be accessed, the study looked at peripheral blood alone.

Library prep was done by multiplex PCR. Sequencer: Illumina HiSeq 4000. TCR beta libraries were built with iRepertoire HTBI primers and Arm-PCR amplification of CDR3 regions. PCR products were gel purified before sequencing. In the source study's methods: Gene usage analysis of CDR3 amino acid clonotypes used the approximately 62 TRBV and about 13 TRBJ segments found across samples. Filtered high-quality paired reads were merged into contigs using COPE and FqMerger. Contigs were aligned with BLAST to IMGT TRBV, TRBD and TRBJ reference genes, and CDR3 was defined per IMGT. Highly expanded clones were defined as clonotypes with a frequency above 0.1%. Repertoire diversity was measured by Shannon entropy, and V-J evenness by the Gini coefficient. Public clonotypes were defined as clonotypes shared by more than one individual. TCRdb trimmed the raw reads at Q25, called clones with MiXCR and kept productive beta chains. A single entry per CDR3 protein holds the most common genes and DNA from its merged rows. These V and J calls are TCRdb output, not the study's own analysis. The sample profile shows hundreds of thousands of distinct CDR3 sequences; around 20% of them were found once. The top ten constitute 7.8% of the sample.

The label giving this sample's time point can be read as: persistent/refractory GD, antithyroid drugs over 5 years with positive TRAb. For both TCR sequencing and RNA sequencing, RNA was extracted from PBMCs in TRIzol. Graves' disease was diagnosed according to American Thyroid Association guidelines. Recruitment of patients was carried out at an endocrinology department in Xi'an, China. Each patient gave roughly 8.4 milliliters of peripheral blood, collected in an EDTA anticoagulant tube. Ficoll Paque Plus density gradient separation was used to isolate PBMCs, and no further T cell sorting was done. RNA quality was checked with an Agilent 2100 Bioanalyzer and agarose gel, and concentration with a NanoDrop 2000. Sequencing used peripheral blood mononuclear cells (PBMCs), obtained when the disease was refractory, from a patient treated with antithyroid drugs. The TCR comes from a female donor with Graves disease.

CDR3 sequence: CSVEARKQETQYF. The DNA reads TGCAGCGTTGAAGCTAGAAAACAAGAGACCCAGTACTTC. This receptor chain uses TRBV29-1 and TRBJ2-5; no D segment can be confidently identified. The V end loses 1 base and the J end loses 2 bases, and a stretch of 8 bases separates them. Inclusive of the bounding cysteine and phenylalanine, the CDR3 is 13 residues long. Only CDR3 DNA is held: 39 bases, read in frame from base 1. The CDR1 and CDR2 encoded by the germline V gene are SQVTM and ANQGSEA.